Below are 32 T cell receptor beta chains sequenced from a single sample in a study of tumour-infiltrating T cells in Burkitt lymphoma. Produced via immunoSEQ multiplex PCR; TCRdb's table is partial and in-frame only. The sample yields under 2,500 clones, roughly 80% seen once. Source material: tumor tissue. Every receptor here comes from a human donor with diffuse large B-cell lymphoma.

This sequence joins TRBV18 and TRBJ2-7; 7 nucleotides line up with TRBD1. From germline, CDR1 is KGHSH and CDR2 LQKENI. Unmatched junction bases numbered 12, after V lost 6 bases and J lost 7 bases. The CDR3 sequence is 14 residues long. The CDR3 spells CASSPDRAVEEQYF. Here the CDR3 DNA reads TGTGCCAGCTCGCCCGACAGGGCGGTAGAAGAGCAGTACTTC.

The chain links TRBV6-1 to TRBJ1-1; no reliable D call. V lost 4 bases and J lost 1, with 13 bases in between. The germline CDR1 and CDR2 sequences are MNHNS and SASEGT. This CDR3 has 15 residues. The DNA for the CDR3 is TGTGCCAGCAGTGGGAGAGGGCTGGCGAACACTGAAGCTTTCTTT. Its protein product is CASSGRGLANTEAFF.

The chain is built from TRBV6-5 and TRBJ1-1; no reliable D call. Trimming shortened V by 1 base and J by 2 bases, and 5 bases separated the two germline ends. The CDR3 is 13 amino acids. Germline CDR1 is MNHEY and CDR2 is SVGAGI. Here the CDR3 DNA reads TGTGCCAGCAGTTACTTCACAAACACTGAAGCTTTCTTT. Translating it yields CASSYFTNTEAFF.

The rearrangement uses TRBV11-3 and TRBJ1-1; D perhaps matches TRBD1 (6 bases). V lost 5 bases and J 3 bases, leaving 19 bases between the germline ends. CDR3 length equals 16 residues. CDR1 and CDR2 (germline): SGHNT, YENEEA. CDR3 in DNA: TGTGCCAGCAGCCCTAGGGGGACGGCGAAGGACACTGAAGCTTTCTTT. Its protein is CASSPRGTAKDTEAFF.

The chain has TRBV7-9 and TRBJ1-1, with D tentatively TRBD1 (5 bases). V lost 4 bases, J lost 5 bases, and 14 bases lay in between. The CDR3 has 14 amino acids. The germline CDR1 and CDR2 sequences are SEHNR and FQNEAQ (reference sequence). This CDR3 reads CASSSQLGGTEAFF. CDR3 nucleotides: TGTGCCAGCAGCTCCCAATTGGGGGGAACTGAAGCTTTCTTT.

V is TRBV10-1 and J is TRBJ2-5; weak D call: TRBD1 (5 bases). V dropped 2 bases and J dropped 3 bases, with 7 bases sitting between them. The CDR3 consists of 13 residues. CDR1 WNHNN and CDR2 SYGVQD come from the germline V gene (reference sequence). The CDR3 spells CASSEDSKETQYF. The DNA for the CDR3 is TGCGCCAGCAGTGAGGACAGTAAAGAGACCCAGTACTTC.

Judged by abundance, this clone is large (0.1 to 1%). CDR3 protein: CASSHRTADSAEAFF. The CDR3, as DNA: TGTGCCAGCAGTCATCGGACAGCCGACTCCGCTGAAGCTTTCTTT. V is TRBV6-6 and J is TRBJ1-1; D perhaps matches TRBD1 (6 bases). Per germline, CDR1 MNHNY and CDR2 SVGAGI (reference sequence). The CDR3 sequence is 15 residues long. With 5 bases removed from V and 6 bases from J, the gap between germline ends came to 19 bases.

DNA of the CDR3: TGTGCCAGCAGCTTAGGTTGGGTCCGGGACAGGGTTTTCTTT. This codes for CASSLGWVRDRVFF. The chain joins TRBV5-5 to TRBJ1-1; 9 bases align to TRBD1. Trimming took 2 bases from V and 13 from J; bases not matched to a gene: 12. Per germline, CDR1 SGHKS and CDR2 YYEKEE (reference sequence). The CDR3 has 14 residues.

The J gene is TRBJ2-1, the V gene TRBV5-4, with D possibly being TRBD2 (7 bases). CDR3 size: 17 residues. Germline CDR1 and CDR2: SGHNT and YYREEE (reference sequence). The V and J ends lost 7 bases and 0 bases respectively, with 20 bases between them. The chain's CDR3 is CASFPWGRGGSYNEQFF. The CDR3 DNA is TGTGCCAGCTTCCCATGGGGGAGGGGGGGCTCCTACAATGAGCAGTTCTTC.

This clone came up a few times. The chain has TRBV4-3 and TRBJ1-6; D is unclear. V gave up 4 bases and J gave up 4 bases, with 14 bases separating them. The CDR3 covers 16 residues. In germline, CDR1 is LGHNA, CDR2 YSLEER. The CDR3 protein is CASSRDTQSYNSPLHF. CDR3 in DNA: TGCGCCAGCAGCCGAGACACGCAGTCTTATAATTCACCCCTCCACTTT.

V gene TRBV2 combines with J gene TRBJ1-2; D remains unclear. The V end was cut by 7 bases, the J end by 4 bases, with 7 bases between. The length of the CDR3 is 11 residues. The germline V gene has CDR1 SNHLY and CDR2 FYNNEI. In nucleotides, the CDR3 is TGTGCCAGCAAGTCAGTCTATGGCTACACCTTC. Amino acid sequence: CASKSVYGYTF.

This clone was seen a single time. V is TRBV5-1 and J is TRBJ1-1; D is undetermined. The germline V gene has CDR1 SGHRS and CDR2 YFSETQ. Trimming took 0 bases from V and 1 from J, leaving 10 bases between them. The CDR3 extends over 15 amino acids. In nucleotides, the CDR3 is TGCGCCAGCAGCTTGGGGGATGAGGGGAACACTGAAGCTTTCTTT. This translates into CASSLGDEGNTEAFF.

A few counts support this clone. The CDR3 region is CASSLGQGTGELFF. The DNA for the CDR3 is TGTGCCAGCAGCTTAGGGCAGGGGACCGGGGAGCTGTTTTTT. V gene TRBV11-2 combines with J gene TRBJ2-2; a possible D gene is TRBD1 (6 bases). The germline CDR1 and CDR2 sequences are SGHAT and FQNNGV. Trimming took 1 base from V and 5 from J, leaving 8 bases between them. The CDR3 loop spans 14 amino acids.

The genes are TRBV5-1 and TRBJ2-6; 9 bases line up with TRBD1. Per germline, CDR1 SGHRS and CDR2 YFSETQ. V was clipped by 3 bases and J by 0 bases; unmatched bases: 7. CDR3 length: 18 residues. CDR3 nucleotides: TGCGCCAGCAGCTCCCGGACAGGGGTGGCCTCTGGGGCCAACGTCCTGACTTTC. Translation: CASSSRTGVASGANVLTF.

The V call is TRBV19, the J call TRBJ2-5, with a tentative D call TRBD1 (5 bases). The CDR3 contains 14 residues. Germline loops: CDR1 LNHDA, CDR2 SQIVND (reference sequence). Deletions cut 5 bases from V and 1 base from J, with 11 bases between. CDR3 region: CASSRPGIQETQYF. As DNA, the CDR3 is TGTGCCAGTAGTCGGCCAGGGATCCAAGAGACCCAGTACTTC.

The chain recombines TRBV6-5 with TRBJ1-5, with 7 bases lining up with TRBD1. From germline, CDR1 is MNHEY and CDR2 SVGAGI. The CDR3 consists of 14 residues. V lost 5 bases and J lost 6; bases outside the gene matches: 7. The CDR3 DNA sequence: TGTGCCAGCAGTCAGGGGGGACGGGGTCAGCCCCAGCATTTT. This gives the protein CASSQGGRGQPQHF.

There are a few counts of this clone. The chain combines TRBV30 with TRBJ1-1; D not resolved. Germline lookup yields CDR1 GTSNPN and CDR2 SVGIG (reference sequence). The CDR3 is made up of 12 amino acids. Between the trimmed V and J ends, which lost 0 bases and 6 bases, there was a span of 8 bases. The CDR3 DNA is TGTGCCTGGAGTGTAAGGTTCCCTGAAGCTTTCTTT. Amino acids: CAWSVRFPEAFF.

V gene TRBV6-6 combines with J gene TRBJ1-2; D unresolved. This CDR3 spans 14 amino acids. Germline V gene data show CDR1 as MNHNY and CDR2 as SVGAGI (reference sequence). Trimming shortened V by 4 bases and J by 8 bases, and 17 bases separated the two germline ends. DNA for the CDR3: TGTGCCAGCAGTTCGGCCGAGGCCCAAGAAGGCTACACCTTC. Translating it yields CASSSAEAQEGYTF.

V is TRBV5-1 and J is TRBJ1-5; the D is unclear. Germline CDR1 reads SGHRS; CDR2 reads YFSETQ. Trimming pared 1 base from V and 3 bases from J, leaving 8 bases between. CDR3 length equals 14 residues. The CDR3 region has the DNA TGCGCCAGCAGCTTGCTCCCCCACAATCAGCCCCAGCATTTT. Its protein is CASSLLPHNQPQHF.

This chain connects TRBV27 to TRBJ1-5; D unclear. CDR1 and CDR2 from the germline V gene are MNHEY and SMNVEV (reference sequence). Trimming pared 2 bases from V and 7 bases from J, leaving 21 bases between. The CDR3 sequence is 17 residues long. The CDR3 DNA follows: TGTGCCAGCAGTTTAGTCGGGTCACTCACACACCCACAGCCCCAGCATTTT. Amino acids: CASSLVGSLTHPQPQHF.

The chain combines TRBV5-6 with TRBJ1-2; TRBD1 is a possible D gene (6 bases). Per germline, CDR1 SGHDT and CDR2 YYEEEE. The CDR3 has 14 amino acids. V dropped 3 bases and J dropped 0 bases, with 9 bases sitting between them. CDR3 in DNA: TGTGCCAGCAGCTGGGACACCGCTAACTATGGCTACACCTTC. Translation: CASSWDTANYGYTF. Together with reference TRBV5-6 and TRBJ1-2, the CDR3 gives the full variable domain: DAGVTQSPTHLIKTRGQQVTLRCSPKSGHDTVSWYQQALGQGPQFIFQYYEEEERQRGNFPDRFSGHQFPNYSSELNVNALLLGDSALYLCASSWDTANYGYTFGSGTRLTVV.

This clone is a singleton in its sample. The chain couples TRBV5-1 to TRBJ2-5; 7 nucleotides line up with TRBD2. Germline lookup yields CDR1 SGHRS and CDR2 YFSETQ. This CDR3 has 14 residues. Trimming took 3 bases from V and 3 from J; bases not matched to a gene: 5. CDR3 bases: TGCGCCAGCAGCTGGGGGGGGACGGAAGAGACCCAGTACTTC. This translates into CASSWGGTEETQYF.

The chain has TRBV9 and TRBJ2-2; TRBD2 aligns across 10 bases. Germline trimming cut 4 bases from V and 3 bases from J; bases unmatched to any gene: 6. The germline gives CDR1 SGDLS, CDR2 YYNGEE. This CDR3 comprises 16 residues. The CDR3 coding sequence is TGTGCCAGCAGCCCTAAAGGACTAGCGGACACCGGGGAGCTGTTTTTT. Protein: CASSPKGLADTGELFF.

The rearrangement joins TRBV12-5 to TRBJ1-4; possible D gene TRBD1, 5 bases. Germline-derived CDR1 and CDR2 are LGHNT and FRNRAP. Trimming removed 7 bases from V and 4 bases from J, with 7 bases in between. The CDR3 is made up of 12 amino acids. CDR3 DNA sequence: TGTGCTAGTGCAAGGGGTAATGAAAAACTGTTTTTT. Its protein is CASARGNEKLFF.

The chain links TRBV11-3 to TRBJ2-3; the D call may be TRBD1 or TRBD2 (6 bases each). The V end lost 4 bases, the J end lost 5 bases, and 19 bases lay between the germline ends. The length of the CDR3 is 16 residues. Germline V gene sequence: CDR1 SGHNT, CDR2 YENEEA. The CDR3 nucleotides read TGTGCCAGCAGCTCCCTGTCGGGGGCTTATGGAGATACGCAGTATTTT. Protein: CASSSLSGAYGDTQYF.

This clone was counted a single time. The V call is TRBV4-3, the J call TRBJ2-3, with a tentative D call TRBD1 (5 bases). V dropped 4 bases and J dropped 3 bases, with 14 bases sitting between them. The CDR3 extends over 15 amino acids. CDR1 and CDR2 (germline): LGHNA, YSLEER. DNA for the CDR3: TGCGCCAGCAGCCCCTGGGGCAGAATTACAGATACGCAGTATTTT. Translating gives CASSPWGRITDTQYF.

The rearrangement links TRBV6-4 to TRBJ1-2, with D perhaps matching TRBD1 (6 bases). V shed 4 bases and J shed 2 bases, with 8 bases lying between them. The CDR3 is 13 amino acids. CDR1 is MRHNA and CDR2 is SNTAGT in the germline V gene. CDR3 coding DNA: TGTGCCAGCAGTGTAGGGGGGAACTATGGCTACACCTTC. It encodes CASSVGGNYGYTF.

This chain links TRBV2 with TRBJ2-7; a possible D gene is TRBD1 (6 bases). The germline gives CDR1 SNHLY, CDR2 FYNNEI. V lost 3 bases to trimming and J lost 3 bases, with 6 bases between them. The CDR3 has 12 residues. CDR3: CASSDRGYEQYF. Here the CDR3 DNA reads TGTGCCAGCAGTGACAGGGGCTACGAGCAGTACTTC.

The CDR3, as DNA: TGTGCCAGCAGCTTCGGGGGGGGCTCGGGCGAGCAGTACTTC. Protein sequence: CASSFGGGSGEQYF. The V and J genes are TRBV7-9 and TRBJ2-7; TRBD2 aligns across 8 bases. Germline V lookup: CDR1 SEHNR, CDR2 FQNEAQ (reference sequence). The CDR3 spans 14 residues. V shed 3 bases, J shed 6 bases, and the junction held 7 bases outside the gene matches.

The gene calls are TRBV7-9 and TRBJ2-1, with no clear D. Germline-derived CDR1 and CDR2 are SEHNR and FQNEAQ (reference sequence). V lost 6 bases, J lost 5 bases, and 20 bases lay in between. The CDR3 consists of 16 residues. As DNA, the CDR3 is TGTGCCAGCAGTCGTCGGGCTCAGCATGCGAACAATGAGCAGTTCTTC. Translation gives CASSRRAQHANNEQFF.

The chain is built from TRBV2 and TRBJ2-5, with D unclear. The CDR3 sequence is 11 residues long. V shed 7 bases and J shed 5 bases, with 8 bases lying between them. The germline gives CDR1 SNHLY, CDR2 FYNNEI. DNA of the CDR3: TGTGCCAGCAACACCTTTGAGACCCAGTACTTC. It is translated as CASNTFETQYF.

This clone was counted a few times. J is TRBJ2-7 and V is TRBV19; 8 nucleotides match TRBD1. V was clipped by 4 bases and J by 3 bases; unmatched bases: 2. CDR1 and CDR2 from the germline V gene are LNHDA and SQIVND (reference sequence). The CDR3 has 13 amino acids. The CDR3 is CASSRDRGYEQYF. The CDR3 coding sequence is TGTGCCAGTAGTAGAGACAGGGGCTACGAGCAGTACTTC.